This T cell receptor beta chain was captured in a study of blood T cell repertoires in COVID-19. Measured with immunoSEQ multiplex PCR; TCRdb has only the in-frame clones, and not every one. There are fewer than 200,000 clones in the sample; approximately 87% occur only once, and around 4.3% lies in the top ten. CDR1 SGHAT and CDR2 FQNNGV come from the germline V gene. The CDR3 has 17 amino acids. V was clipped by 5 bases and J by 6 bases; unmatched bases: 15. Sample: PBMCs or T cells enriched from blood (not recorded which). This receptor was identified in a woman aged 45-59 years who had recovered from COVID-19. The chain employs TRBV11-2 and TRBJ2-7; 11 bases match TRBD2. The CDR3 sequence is CASSPRGSGRALGEQYV. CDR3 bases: TGTGCCAGCAGCCCTAGGGGTAGCGGGAGGGCCCTCGGCGAGCAGTACGTC.